The rows below give T cell receptor beta chains drawn from one sample of a study of somatic mutations in cytotoxic T cells in rheumatoid arthritis. Clones were read by immunoSEQ multiplex PCR, and TCRdb kept only the in-frame ones, dropping some. The profile covers about 4,800 clones, with around nine tenths appearing a single time and around 40% taken by the ten largest. Sequenced input: CD8+ T cells sorted from blood. All receptors come from a woman between 50 and 59 years old with rheumatoid arthritis. Each CDR3 is given with its conserved first and last residue.

15 TRBV28 CASRTDTGNRNTIYF
16 TRBV7-2 CASSLAESGTGLPQYF
13 TRBV7-2 CASSLGVGPDAFF
17 TRBV19 CASSIGPGSTLGYGYTF
15 TRBV13 CASSLLYSTPEKLFF
15 TRBV5-1 CASSLRRGGGDEQFF
14 TRBV11-1 CASSLATSYDEQFF
20 TRBV27 CASSFRGGSAGQGAIGELFF
14 TRBV2 CASRPAGGYNEQFF
13 TRBV6-6 CASTPDWNEKLFF
14 TRBV27 CASSLGTGAYEQYF
14 TRBV29-1 CSVEDPTENYGYTF
15 TRBV9 CASSVGGGGEETQYF
15 TRBV11-2 CASSLDRGTGQPQHF
19 TRBV2 CASWLAETRVYSGANVLTF